Each of the 28 T cell receptor beta chains below was sequenced from the same sample in a study of Graves' ophthalmopathy and Graves' hyperthyroidism. The authors amplified TCR beta CDR3 regions, and they did so from RNA transcripts for repertoire sequencing. HTBI-primed first-round RT-PCR preceded second-round multiplex PCR. MiXCR, run by TCRdb on the multiplex PCR reads, gives a single entry per CDR3 protein. The sample shows 350,000 to 400,000 distinct CDR3 sequences, 15% of them seen only once. The sequenced sample was peripheral blood. Receptors originate from a woman under 30 with stable Graves' hyperthyroidism.

This clonotype was recorded at least ten times. The V gene is TRBV19, the J gene TRBJ1-2, with D uncertain. V was pared by 5 bases and J by 8 bases, with 15 bases between. The CDR3 is made up of 13 amino acids. Looked up from germline, CDR1 is LNHDA and CDR2 is SQIVND (reference sequence). This CDR3 is CASSPQGAGGYTF. The CDR3 bases are TGTGCCAGTAGTCCCCAAGGAGCCGGCGGCTACACCTTC.

At least ten counts were recorded for this clonotype. The genes are TRBV5-4 and TRBJ1-2; 9 bases map to TRBD1. The CDR3 has 20 residues. Germline V gives CDR1 SGHNT, CDR2 YYREEE (reference sequence). V was pared by 1 base and J by 1 base, with 17 bases of the junction left unmatched. The CDR3 loop is CASSLRLQSGQGSGNYGYTF. Written as DNA, the CDR3 is TGTGCCAGCAGCTTGAGACTCCAATCGGGACAGGGCTCGGGTAACTATGGCTACACCTTC.

This clonotype was detected only a few times. The gene calls are TRBV4-2 and TRBJ2-5; 10 nucleotides agree with TRBD2. This CDR3 spans 18 amino acids. CDR1 LGHNA and CDR2 YNFKEQ come from the germline V gene. With 0 bases clipped from V and 4 bases from J, the junction kept 11 bases outside the gene matches. CDR3 bases: TGTGCCAGCAGCCAAGAAGCCAGGACAGCGGGGGGGGCAGAGACCCAGTACTTC. It specifies CASSQEARTAGGAETQYF.

This clonotype was counted at least ten times. At one end the junction does not follow the germline gene, possibly because of a read error. The rearrangement joins TRBV12-5 to TRBJ2-7; the D call may be TRBD1 or TRBD2 (7 bases each). Germline V lookup: CDR1 LGHNT, CDR2 FRNRAP. This CDR3 comprises 18 residues. Here the CDR3 DNA reads TGTGCTAGTGGCTTGACAGGGTGGTCGGCGGGGGCCCCCTACGGGCAGTACTTC. This gives the protein CASGLTGWSAGAPYGQYF.

This clonotype was observed many times. V and J are TRBV20-1 and TRBJ2-5, with D perhaps TRBD1 (6 bases). V shed 0 bases and J shed 3 bases, with 11 bases lying between them. There are 14 residues in the CDR3. Germline V lookup: CDR1 DFQATT, CDR2 SNEGSKA (reference sequence). The CDR3 nucleotides read TGCAGTGCTAGAGATCAAGCAGGGGAAGAGACCCAGTACTTC. Protein sequence: CSARDQAGEETQYF.

Many counts were recorded for this clonotype. V and J are TRBV7-8 and TRBJ1-5, with D maybe TRBD1 (5 bases). Germline V gives CDR1 SGHVS, CDR2 FQNEAQ. V gave up 5 bases and J gave up 7 bases, with 21 bases separating them. This CDR3 has 16 amino acids. The CDR3 is CASSHRPSGGMQPQHF. Written as DNA, the CDR3 is TGTGCCAGCAGCCATAGGCCATCCGGGGGAATGCAGCCCCAGCATTTT.

The chain joins TRBV12-3 or TRBV12-4 to TRBJ1-2, with 12 positions matching TRBD1. This CDR3 contains 15 residues. V lost 6 bases, J lost 8 bases, and 10 bases stayed unmatched. This CDR3 reads CASRTGTGGVRGYTF. As DNA, the CDR3 is TGTGCCAGCAGGACCGGGACAGGGGGCGTGAGAGGCTACACCTTC.

In its sample, this clonotype was seen many times. The chain employs TRBV6-5 and TRBJ2-7, with D unclear. Per the germline V gene, CDR1 is MNHEY and CDR2 is SVGAGI. Trimming removed 2 bases from V and 2 bases from J, with 10 bases in between. The CDR3 spans 14 residues. The CDR3 is CASSYGRRTYEQYF. The CDR3 region has the DNA TGTGCCAGCAGTTACGGTCGCAGAACCTACGAGCAGTACTTC.

This clonotype was recorded at least ten times. The gene calls are TRBV10-3 and TRBJ2-7, with TRBD1 as a possible D gene (6 bases). Trimming stripped 2 bases from V and 2 bases from J, with 13 bases between. The CDR3 length is 15 residues. Germline V gene sequence: CDR1 ENHRY, CDR2 SYGVKD. DNA of the CDR3: TGTGCCATCAGTGAGGCGGACAGAAATACCTACGAGCAGTACTTC. Encoded protein: CAISEADRNTYEQYF.

The table lists this clonotype with many counts. The rearrangement links TRBV6-7 to TRBJ1-2; 9 bases map to TRBD1. TRBV6-7 counts as an open reading frame of uncertain function. V lost 5 bases, J lost 4 bases, and 8 bases stayed unmatched. The CDR3 is made up of 15 amino acids. The CDR3 protein is CASSTGTGYGYGYTF. The CDR3 region has the DNA TGTGCCAGCAGTACTGGGACAGGGTACGGCTATGGCTACACCTTC.

This clonotype occurred many times. The chain uses TRBV7-8 and TRBJ2-7; D gene unclear. Trimming left V 7 bases short and J 5 bases short, with 12 bases between. The V gene's germline CDR1 is SGHVS and CDR2 FQNEAQ. The CDR3 contains 12 residues. The CDR3 coding sequence is TGTGCCAGCACGGACGGATTACACGAGCAGTACTTC. Its protein is CASTDGLHEQYF.

There are many counts of this clonotype. V is TRBV12-3 or TRBV12-4 and J is TRBJ1-1, with TRBD1 matching 7 bases. The length of the CDR3 is 14 residues. Trimming took 5 bases from V and 5 from J; bases not matched to a gene: 8. The CDR3 loop is CASSPQTGKTEAFF. CDR3 in DNA: TGTGCCAGCAGTCCCCAGACAGGGAAGACTGAAGCTTTCTTT.

The table lists this clonotype with many counts. The chain employs TRBV18 and TRBJ1-6; a weak D match, TRBD1 (5 bases). The CDR3 has 15 amino acids. Trimming cost V 2 bases and J 8 bases, with 13 bases left between them. Germline V gene sequence: CDR1 KGHSH, CDR2 LQKENI. The chain's CDR3 is CASSPVGGRDSPLHF. CDR3 DNA sequence: TGTGCCAGCTCACCAGTGGGTGGCAGGGATTCACCCCTCCACTTT. The whole variable domain, remainder taken from reference TRBV18 and TRBJ1-6, is NAGVMQNPRHLVRRRGQEARLRCSPMKGHSHVYWYRQLPEEGLKFMVYLQKENIIDESGMPKERFSAEFPKEGPSILRIQQVVRGDSAAYFCASSPVGGRDSPLHFGNGTRLTVT.

The chain combines TRBV11-2 with TRBJ2-2; TRBD2 matches 7 bases. V was clipped by 7 bases and J by 3 bases; unmatched bases: 11. Germline loops: CDR1 SGHAT, CDR2 FQNNGV. This CDR3 contains 16 residues. The CDR3 here is CASNRIGGIYTGELFF. DNA of the CDR3: TGTGCCAGCAACCGGATCGGGGGGATCTACACCGGGGAGCTGTTTTTT.

This rearrangement joins TRBV12-3 or TRBV12-4 to TRBJ2-3; 8 bases are a match to TRBD2. The CDR3 loop spans 17 amino acids. J lost 1 base, V lost 2 bases, and 8 bases had no gene match. The CDR3 DNA reads as TGTGCCAGCAGTTTATCAGGAGCGGGGGCACGCACAGATACGCAGTATTTT. It yields the protein CASSLSGAGARTDTQYF.

This clonotype was counted ten times or more. The genes are TRBV12-3 or TRBV12-4 and TRBJ2-5; a possible D gene is TRBD1 (5 bases). The CDR3 spans 15 residues. Trimming shortened V by 5 bases and J by 3 bases, and 16 bases separated the two germline ends. DNA for the CDR3: TGTGCCAGCAGTAAACCGACAGAACAAAAAGAGACCCAGTACTTC. It codes for CASSKPTEQKETQYF.

This clonotype was detected many times. This chain connects TRBV7-2 to TRBJ1-6; the D is unclear. The germline V gene encodes CDR1 SGHTA and CDR2 FQGNSA. The CDR3 covers 16 residues. V was trimmed by 1 base and J by 8 bases, leaving 15 bases between them. This CDR3 is CASSLGGQLRYSPLHF. DNA for the CDR3: TGTGCCAGCAGCTTAGGAGGCCAGCTCCGTTATTCACCCCTCCACTTT.

This clonotype was recorded at least ten times. The chain links TRBV6-1 to TRBJ2-7, with D uncertain. Between the trimmed V and J ends, which lost 3 bases and 5 bases, there was a span of 11 bases. The CDR3 runs 13 residues. Germline CDR1 reads MNHNS; CDR2 reads SASEGT. CDR3 protein: CASSEGPANEQYF. As DNA, the CDR3 is TGTGCCAGCAGTGAGGGCCCGGCCAACGAGCAGTACTTC.

This clonotype was recorded at least ten times. The chain has TRBV5-8 and TRBJ1-2; 9 bases align to TRBD1. CDR3 length: 16 amino acids. V gave up 4 bases and J gave up 4 bases; unmatched junction bases: 11. Per germline, CDR1 SGHTS and CDR2 YDEGEE. Here the CDR3 DNA reads TGTGCCAGCAGCAGGATACCGGGACAGGGACTCTATGGCTACACCTTC. It encodes CASSRIPGQGLYGYTF.

A few counts support this clonotype. This chain connects TRBV2 to TRBJ2-1; D is ambiguous. Trimming removed 6 bases at V and 9 bases at J, with 9 bases between. The CDR3 has 11 residues. CDR1 and CDR2 from the germline V gene are SNHLY and FYNNEI. CDR3 in DNA: TGTGCCAGCAGGACCAGAACTGAGCAGTTCTTC. Translation: CASRTRTEQFF. The variable domain in full, with the rest retrieved from reference TRBV2 and TRBJ2-1, is EPEVTQTPSHQVTQMGQEVILRCVPISNHLYFYWYRQILGQKVEFLVSFYNNEISEKSEIFDDQFSVERPDGSNFTLKIRSTKLEDSAMYFCASRTRTEQFFGPGTRLTVL.

There are many counts of this clonotype. V usage is TRBV7-8 and J usage is TRBJ2-5, with 8 bases aligning to TRBD2. CDR3 length: 15 residues. The V gene end was trimmed by 5 bases and the J gene end by 5 bases; junction bases not matched to a gene: 10. Germline-derived CDR1 and CDR2 are SGHVS and FQNEAQ. The CDR3, as DNA: TGTGCCAGCAGCCCCTCACGACTAGCGATGGAGACCCAGTACTTC. As protein: CASSPSRLAMETQYF.

This clonotype was seen many times. The chain uses TRBV6-5 and TRBJ2-7; 7 bases match TRBD2. The germline gives CDR1 MNHEY, CDR2 SVGAGI. This CDR3 is 14 amino acids long. The V gene end was trimmed by 2 bases and the J gene end by 4 bases; junction bases not matched to a gene: 5. CDR3 in amino acids: CASSYGSGEYEQYF. The CDR3 DNA sequence: TGTGCCAGCAGTTACGGCAGCGGGGAATACGAGCAGTACTTC.

This chain joins TRBV27 and TRBJ1-1, with D unclear. Germline assignment: CDR1 MNHEY and CDR2 SMNVEV (reference sequence). The CDR3 has 14 amino acids. V dropped 5 bases and J dropped 3 bases, with 13 bases sitting between them. The CDR3 nucleotides are TGTGCCAGCAGTGGCTTGGGCGGTCACACTGAAGCTTTCTTT. Translated: CASSGLGGHTEAFF.

In its sample, this clonotype was seen many times. The rearrangement links TRBV15 to TRBJ1-3; D gene unclear. Germline CDR1 LNHNV, CDR2 YYDKDF (reference sequence). V dropped 0 bases and J dropped 2 bases, with 8 bases sitting between them. The CDR3 covers 15 residues. The CDR3 is CATSRDRSTGNTIYF. DNA for the CDR3: TGTGCCACCAGCAGAGATCGGAGTACTGGAAACACCATATATTTT.

This clonotype appeared many times. The rearrangement links TRBV25-1 to TRBJ1-6; 8 bases are a match to TRBD1. With 2 bases clipped from V and 13 bases from J, the junction kept 7 bases outside the gene matches. In germline, CDR1 is MGHDK, CDR2 SYGVNS. CDR3 length: 14 residues. The DNA for the CDR3 is TGTGCCAGCAGTGAACTGACGACAGGGGAGCCCCTCCACTTT. Its protein is CASSELTTGEPLHF.

This clonotype came up many times. This chain connects TRBV7-2 to TRBJ2-5, with 10 bases aligning to TRBD2. The CDR3 totals 15 residues. Trimming at V came to 5 bases and at J to 5 bases, leaving 8 bases not matched to a gene. CDR1 is SGHTA, CDR2 FQGNSA, per germline. CDR3 sequence (DNA): TGTGCCAGCAGCCTTGCCAGCGGGAGGGGGGAGACCCAGTACTTC. It codes for CASSLASGRGETQYF.

This clonotype was seen many times. The rearrangement uses TRBV2 and TRBJ1-5, with D unclear. The germline V gene has CDR1 SNHLY and CDR2 FYNNEI. The CDR3 length is 13 residues. V was pared by 6 bases and J by 1 base, with 7 bases between. The CDR3 reads CASREDSNQPQHF. In nucleotides, the CDR3 is TGTGCCAGCAGGGAGGACAGCAATCAGCCCCAGCATTTT.

This clonotype was observed a handful of times. The gene calls are TRBV6-5 and TRBJ2-7; maybe TRBD2 (6 bases). The ends were cut back, 2 bases at V and 6 bases at J, with 14 bases in the middle. The germline V gene has CDR1 MNHEY and CDR2 SVGAGI. The length of the CDR3 is 14 residues. CDR3 in DNA: TGTGCCAGCAGTTACGGAATCGGGGGACTCGAGCAGTACTTC. Translation: CASSYGIGGLEQYF.